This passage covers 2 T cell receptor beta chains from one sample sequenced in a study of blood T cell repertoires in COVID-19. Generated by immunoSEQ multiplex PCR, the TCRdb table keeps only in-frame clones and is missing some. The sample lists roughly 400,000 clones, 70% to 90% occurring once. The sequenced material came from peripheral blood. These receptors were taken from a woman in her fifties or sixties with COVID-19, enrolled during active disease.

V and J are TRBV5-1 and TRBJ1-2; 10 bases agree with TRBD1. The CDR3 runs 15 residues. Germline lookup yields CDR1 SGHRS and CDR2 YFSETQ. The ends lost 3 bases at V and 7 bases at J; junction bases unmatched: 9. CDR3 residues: CASSSRPGTGVGYTF. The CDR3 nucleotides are TGCGCCAGCAGCTCGAGACCCGGGACAGGGGTTGGCTACACCTTC.

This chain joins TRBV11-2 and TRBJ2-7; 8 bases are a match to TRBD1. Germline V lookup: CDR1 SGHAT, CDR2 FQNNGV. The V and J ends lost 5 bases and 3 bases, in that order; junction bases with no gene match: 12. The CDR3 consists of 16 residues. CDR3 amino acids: CASSGPGGRFIYEQYF. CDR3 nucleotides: TGTGCCAGCAGCGGCCCAGGGGGCAGGTTCATCTACGAGCAGTACTTC.